This T cell receptor beta chain is from a study of Ad26.COV2.S vaccination and SARS-CoV-2 variants. Background on the study: The authors gave Ad26.COV2.S intramuscularly, either once or twice 56 days apart.

Points on this clone: The antigen remains undetermined.

The protocol was immunoSEQ multiplex PCR, while the TCRdb copy is restricted to in-frame clones and leaves out a portion. The sample holds under 400,000 clones, about nine tenths seen once. Study-wide findings and caveats: Quantification of TCR breadth and depth may have yielded underestimates of total T cell responses.

The CDR3 covers 18 residues. Germline V gene data show CDR1 as LNHDA and CDR2 as SQIVND (reference sequence). V was clipped by 5 bases and J by 3 bases; unmatched bases: 7. Sample treatment: around 19 received Ad26.COV2.S at low or high dose, single or two shots; 5 received placebo; per-sample allocation not given. Specimens were obtained on day 63 following the first vaccine or placebo injection. The donor's status was that of an adult aged 18-55 years in Boston. Immunization relied on an Ad26 vector, which expressed Wuhan-strain SARS-CoV-2 spike. The specimen was peripheral blood, collected in a trial of Ad26.COV2.S vaccine versus placebo. V gene TRBV19 combines with J gene TRBJ2-2; 15 bases match TRBD2. The receptor comes from a person between 18 and 59 years old who received the Ad26.COV2.S COVID-19 vaccine or a placebo. CDR3 loop: CASSLWTSGGAHTGELFF. CDR3 nucleotides: TGTGCCAGTAGTCTCTGGACTAGCGGGGGGGCCCACACCGGGGAGCTGTTTTTT.